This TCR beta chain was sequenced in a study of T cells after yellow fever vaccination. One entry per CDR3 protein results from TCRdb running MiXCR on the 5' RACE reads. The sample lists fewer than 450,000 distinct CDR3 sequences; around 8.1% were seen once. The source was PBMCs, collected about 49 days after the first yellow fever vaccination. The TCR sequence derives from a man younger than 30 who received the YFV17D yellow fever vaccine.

The CDR3 here is CSVGGSNYGYTF. The CDR3 DNA reads as TGCAGCGTTGGGGGCTCTAACTATGGCTACACCTTC. The chain carries TRBV29-1 and TRBJ1-2; D perhaps matches TRBD1 (5 bases). Trimming removed 4 bases from V and 0 bases from J, with 6 bases in between. The CDR3 sequence is 12 residues long. Germline CDR1 is SQVTM and CDR2 is ANQGSEA.